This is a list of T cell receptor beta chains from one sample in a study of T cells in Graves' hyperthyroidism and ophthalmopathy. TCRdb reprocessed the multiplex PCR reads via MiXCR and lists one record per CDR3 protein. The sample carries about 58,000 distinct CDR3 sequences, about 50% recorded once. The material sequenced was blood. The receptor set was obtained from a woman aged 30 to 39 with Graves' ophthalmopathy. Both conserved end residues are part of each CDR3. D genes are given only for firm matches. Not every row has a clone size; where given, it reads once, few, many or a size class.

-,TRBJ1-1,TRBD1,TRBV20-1,CIARINTRGQSEAFF,TGCATTGCTAGAATTAATACGAGGGGGCAGTCGGAAGCTTTCTTT
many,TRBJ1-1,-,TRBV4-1,CVSSRWAGQTEAFF,TGCGTCAGCAGCCGTTGGGCAGGTCAAACTGAAGCTTTCTTT
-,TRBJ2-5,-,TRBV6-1,CASKTAQETQYF,TGTGCCAGCAAGACAGCCCAAGAGACCCAGTACTTC
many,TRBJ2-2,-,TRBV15,CATSRVFRSDATGELFF,TGTGCCACCAGCAGAGTTTTTCGATCCGACGCGACCGGGGAGCTGTTTTTT
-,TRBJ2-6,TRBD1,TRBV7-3,CASSRTTGGDTGANVLTF,TGTGCCAGCAGCCGAACGACAGGGGGGGACACCGGGGCCAACGTCCTGACTTTC
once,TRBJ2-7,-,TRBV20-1,CSARNPGSYEQYF,TGCAGTGCTAGGAACCCGGGGAGCTACGAGCAGTACTTC
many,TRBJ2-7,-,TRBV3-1,CASSQETDLYF,TGTGCCAGCAGCCAAGAGACAGACCTATACTTC
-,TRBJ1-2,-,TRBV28,CASTYMREGYTF,TGTGCCAGCACCTATATGCGGGAGGGCTACACCTTC
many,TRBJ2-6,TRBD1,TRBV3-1,CASSPTGVSGANVLTF,TGTGCCAGCAGCCCAACAGGGGTCTCTGGGGCCAACGTCCTGACTTTC
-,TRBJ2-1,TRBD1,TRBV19,CASSPTGGDNERFF,TGTGCCAGCTCACCGACAGGGGGGGACAATGAGCGGTTCTTC
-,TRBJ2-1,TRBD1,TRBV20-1,CSASSRDRGNNEQFF,TGCAGTGCTAGCAGCCGGGACAGGGGGAACAATGAGCAGTTCTTC
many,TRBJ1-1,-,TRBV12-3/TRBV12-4,CASSLVRVEAFF,TGTGCCAGCAGTTTAGTCAGAGTTGAAGCTTTCTTT
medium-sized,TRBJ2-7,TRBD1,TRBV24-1,CATSVGGQGHYEQYF,TGTGCCACCAGTGTCGGAGGACAGGGGCACTACGAGCAGTACTTC
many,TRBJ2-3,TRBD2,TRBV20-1,CSAGTSGDTQYF,TGCAGTGCTGGGACTAGCGGGGATACGCAGTATTTT
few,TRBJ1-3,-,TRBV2,CASSVRRNTIYF,TGTGCCAGCAGTGTACGGCGAAACACCATATATTTT
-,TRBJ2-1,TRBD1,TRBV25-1,CASSARTGAYNEQFF,TGTGCCAGCAGTGCCCGGACAGGGGCATACAATGAGCAGTTCTTC
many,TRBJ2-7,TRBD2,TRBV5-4,CASSLVVGQPGRDYSYEQYF,TGTGCCAGCAGCTTGGTTGTTGGTCAACCCGGTAGGGACTACTCCTACGAGCAGTACTTC
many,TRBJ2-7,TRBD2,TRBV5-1,CASSLDGGSSAEQYF,TGCGCCAGCAGCTTGGACGGCGGGAGCTCGGCCGAGCAGTACTTC
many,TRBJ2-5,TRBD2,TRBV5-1,CASNPGGAETQYF,TGCGCCAGCAACCCGGGAGGGGCAGAGACCCAGTACTTC
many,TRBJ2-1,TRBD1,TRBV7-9,CASTGDTGTARNNEQFF,TGTGCCAGCACCGGGGATACCGGGACAGCCCGTAACAATGAGCAGTTCTTC
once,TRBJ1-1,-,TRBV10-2,CASSGGMNTEAFF,TGCGCCAGCAGCGGGGGCATGAACACTGAAGCTTTCTTT
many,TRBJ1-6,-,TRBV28,CASSGGTHNSPLHF,TGTGCCAGCAGTGGAGGTACCCATAATTCACCCCTCCACTTT